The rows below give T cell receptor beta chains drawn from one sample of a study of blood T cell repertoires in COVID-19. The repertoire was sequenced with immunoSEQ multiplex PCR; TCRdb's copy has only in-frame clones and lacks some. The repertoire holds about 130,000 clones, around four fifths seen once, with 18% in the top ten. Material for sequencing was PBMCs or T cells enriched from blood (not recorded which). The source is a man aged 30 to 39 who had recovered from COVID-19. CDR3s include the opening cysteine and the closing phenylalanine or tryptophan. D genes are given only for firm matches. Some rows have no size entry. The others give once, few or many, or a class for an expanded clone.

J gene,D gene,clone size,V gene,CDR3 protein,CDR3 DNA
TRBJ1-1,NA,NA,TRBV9,CASSVVREVSGEAFF,TGTGCCAGCAGCGTAGTAAGGGAGGTGTCGGGAGAAGCTTTCTTT
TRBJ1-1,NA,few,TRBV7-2,CASSLIVTPWAFF,TGTGCCAGCAGCTTAATTGTGACACCCTGGGCTTTCTTT
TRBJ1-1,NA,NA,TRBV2,CASSGQPNTEAFF,TGTGCCAGCAGCGGACAGCCTAACACTGAAGCTTTCTTT
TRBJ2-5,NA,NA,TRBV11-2,CASNPGTAQETQYF,TGTGCCAGCAACCCCGGGACTGCACAAGAGACCCAGTACTTC
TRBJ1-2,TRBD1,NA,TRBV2,CASSEGAGGNYGYTF,TGTGCCAGCAGTGAGGGAGCAGGGGGCAACTATGGCTACACCTTC
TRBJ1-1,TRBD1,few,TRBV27,CASSSGAYGQGSSDTEAFF,TGTGCCAGCAGCTCGGGTGCCTACGGACAGGGGTCCTCGGACACTGAAGCTTTCTTT
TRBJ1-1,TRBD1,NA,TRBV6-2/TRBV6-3,CASSSTLLTGGFAEAFF,TGTGCCAGCAGTTCTACATTGCTGACAGGGGGCTTCGCTGAAGCTTTCTTT
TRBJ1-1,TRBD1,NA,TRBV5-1,CASSPWTGVGTEAFF,TGCGCCAGCAGCCCCTGGACAGGGGTCGGCACTGAAGCTTTCTTT
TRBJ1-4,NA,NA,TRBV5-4,CASSTGPSREKLFF,TGTGCCAGCAGCACAGGACCCTCACGAGAAAAACTGTTTTTT
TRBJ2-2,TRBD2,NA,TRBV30,CASGTSGSQNTGELFF,TGTGCCTCGGGGACTAGCGGGAGCCAGAACACCGGGGAGCTGTTTTTT
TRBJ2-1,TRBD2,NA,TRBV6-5,CASSYVAGGPYNEQFF,TGTGCCAGCAGTTACGTGGCGGGAGGGCCGTACAATGAGCAGTTCTTC
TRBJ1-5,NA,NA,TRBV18,CASSAGSRDQPQHF,TGTGCCAGCTCCGCGGGGAGCCGGGATCAGCCCCAGCATTTT
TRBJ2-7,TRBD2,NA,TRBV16,CASSLAGGSYEQYF,TGTGCCAGCAGCCTAGCGGGAGGGAGCTACGAGCAGTACTTC
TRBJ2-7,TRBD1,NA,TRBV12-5,CASGLPLLLFGQGFSYEQYF,TGTGCTAGTGGTTTGCCCCTCCTCCTCTTTGGACAGGGCTTCTCCTACGAGCAGTACTTC
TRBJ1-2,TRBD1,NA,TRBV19,CASRPGTDYGYTF,TGTGCCAGTAGACCCGGGACAGACTATGGCTACACCTTC
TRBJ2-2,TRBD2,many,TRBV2,CASRSGPNTGELFF,TGTGCCAGCCGTAGCGGGCCGAACACCGGGGAGCTGTTTTTT
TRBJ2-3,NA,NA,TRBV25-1,CASSDVDKPRADTQYF,TGTGCCAGCAGTGACGTTGACAAACCGAGGGCAGATACGCAGTATTTT
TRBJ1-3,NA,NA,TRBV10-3,CAIRLTEMTNSGNTIYF,TGTGCCATCAGACTGACAGAAATGACGAACTCTGGAAACACCATATATTTT
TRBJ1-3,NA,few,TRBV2,CASIVGSTGNTIYF,TGTGCCAGCATAGTGGGCTCGACTGGAAACACCATATATTTT
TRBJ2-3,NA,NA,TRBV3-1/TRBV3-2,CASSLGTGLDTQYF,TGTGCCAGCAGTCTAGGGACGGGACTAGATACGCAGTATTTT
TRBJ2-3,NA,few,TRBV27,CASRPGSPGTDTQYF,TGTGCCAGCAGGCCGGGGTCTCCAGGCACAGATACGCAGTATTTT
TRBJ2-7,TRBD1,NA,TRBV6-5,CASSYGDRDSYEQYF,TGTGCCAGCAGTTACGGGGACAGAGACTCCTACGAGCAGTACTTC
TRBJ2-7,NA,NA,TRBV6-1,CASSEPAQIPYEQYF,TGTGCCAGCAGTGAACCCGCTCAGATCCCCTACGAGCAGTACTTC
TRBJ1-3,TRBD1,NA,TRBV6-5,CASSYSRQGRGNTIYF,TGTGCCAGCAGTTACTCGAGACAGGGGAGAGGAAACACCATATATTTT
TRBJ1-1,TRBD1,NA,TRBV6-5,CASSLRERGPTEAFF,TGTGCCAGCAGCCTCCGGGAGAGGGGGCCCACTGAAGCTTTCTTT
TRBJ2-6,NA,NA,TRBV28,CASTQVEAGGANVLTF,TGTGCCAGCACCCAGGTGGAGGCAGGCGGGGCCAACGTCCTGACTTTC
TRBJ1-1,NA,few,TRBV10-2,CASADRVNTEAFF,TGCGCCAGCGCGGACAGAGTCAACACTGAAGCTTTCTTT
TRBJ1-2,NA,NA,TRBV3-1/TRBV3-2,CASSGRNYGYTF,TGTGCCAGCAGCGGCAGGAACTATGGCTACACCTTC
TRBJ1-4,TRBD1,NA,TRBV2,CASSGTGLYNEKLFF,TGTGCCAGCAGTGGGACAGGACTCTATAATGAAAAACTGTTTTTT
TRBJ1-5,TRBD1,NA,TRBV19,CASSRGQNQPQHF,TGTGCCAGCAGCAGGGGGCAGAATCAGCCCCAGCATTTT
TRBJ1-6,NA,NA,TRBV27,CASTSGRVPNSPLHF,TGTGCCAGCACTAGCGGACGGGTACCTAATTCACCCCTCCACTTT
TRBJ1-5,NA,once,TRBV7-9,CASSWGDYQPQHF,TGTGCCAGCAGCTGGGGCGACTATCAGCCCCAGCATTTT
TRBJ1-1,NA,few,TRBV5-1,CASSAEVASANTEAFF,TGCGCCAGCAGCGCGGAAGTCGCATCCGCGAACACTGAAGCTTTCTTT
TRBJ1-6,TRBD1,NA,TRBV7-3,CASSLDRVNSPLHF,TGTGCCAGCAGCTTAGACAGGGTTAATTCACCCCTCCACTTT
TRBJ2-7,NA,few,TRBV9,CASSPSVGGDYEQYF,TGTGCCAGCAGCCCCTCCGTCGGGGGAGATTACGAGCAGTACTTC
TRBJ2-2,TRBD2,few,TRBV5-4,CASSLEGLAGGGELFF,TGTGCCAGCAGCTTGGAGGGGCTAGCGGGTGGCGGGGAGCTGTTTTTT
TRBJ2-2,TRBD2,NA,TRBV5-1,CASSLITGEGTGELFF,TGCGCCAGCAGCTTGATCACTGGGGAGGGCACCGGGGAGCTGTTTTTT
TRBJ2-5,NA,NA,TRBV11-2,CASSFILEAETQYF,TGTGCCAGCAGCTTTATCCTCGAGGCGGAGACCCAGTACTTC